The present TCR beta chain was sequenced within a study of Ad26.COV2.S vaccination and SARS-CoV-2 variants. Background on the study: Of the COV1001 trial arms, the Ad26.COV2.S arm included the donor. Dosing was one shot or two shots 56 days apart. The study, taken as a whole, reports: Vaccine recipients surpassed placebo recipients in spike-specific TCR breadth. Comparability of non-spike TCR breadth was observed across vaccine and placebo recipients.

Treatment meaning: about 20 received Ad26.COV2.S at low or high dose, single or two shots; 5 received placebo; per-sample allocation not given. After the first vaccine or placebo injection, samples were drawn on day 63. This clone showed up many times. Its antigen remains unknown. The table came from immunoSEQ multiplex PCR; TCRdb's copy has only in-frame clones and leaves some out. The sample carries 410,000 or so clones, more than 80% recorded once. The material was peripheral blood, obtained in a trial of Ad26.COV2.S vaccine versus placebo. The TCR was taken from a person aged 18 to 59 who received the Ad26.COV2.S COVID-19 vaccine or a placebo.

The CDR3 protein is CASTPSQVLTEAFF. As DNA, the CDR3 is TGTGCCAGTACCCCTTCGCAGGTACTCACTGAAGCTTTCTTT. The V and J genes are TRBV19 and TRBJ1-1, with no clear D. Germline CDR1 and CDR2: LNHDA and SQIVND (reference sequence). This CDR3 is built from 14 residues. V was cut by 7 bases and J by 4 bases, with 16 bases left in between.